These 11 T cell receptor beta chains share one sample of origin, sequenced in a study of radiotherapy plus CTLA-4 blockade in lung cancer. Assay: immunoSEQ multiplex PCR; the TCRdb copy retains only in-frame clones and omits some. The sample includes roughly 90,000 clones, under 80% of them seen just once. Sequenced here: peripheral blood, sampled from a patient treated with radiotherapy plus ipilimumab. These receptors were collected from a human donor with non-small cell lung cancer who had a partial response to radiotherapy plus ipilimumab. Some clones in this sample may be carry-over from other donors' samples.

This clone was observed a handful of times. CDR3: CASKIGQNTEAFF. CDR3 sequence (DNA): TGTGCCAGCAAGATCGGACAGAACACTGAAGCTTTCTTT. The chain carries TRBV28 and TRBJ1-1; perhaps TRBD1 as D (5 bases). The CDR3 runs 13 residues. Germline V gene lookup returns CDR1 MDHEN and CDR2 SYDVKM. V gave up 7 bases and J gave up 1 base, with 10 bases separating them.

The chain carries TRBV5-4 and TRBJ1-2; TRBD1 might be the D (5 bases). The germline CDR1 and CDR2 sequences are SGHNT and YYREEE (reference sequence). CDR3 length equals 15 residues. Trimming shortened V by 0 bases and J by 4 bases, and 13 bases separated the two germline ends. CDR3 coding DNA: TGTGCCAGCAGCTTGGAACTGACAGAGAGCTATGGCTACACCTTC. It codes for CASSLELTESYGYTF.

The V gene is TRBV28, the J gene TRBJ1-1, with 7 bases matching TRBD1. Germline CDR1 reads MDHEN; CDR2 reads SYDVKM. V lost 2 bases to trimming and J lost 7 bases; unmatched junction nucleotides: 10. This CDR3 is 15 amino acids long. The CDR3 DNA reads as TGTGCCAGCAGTTTACCCCGACAGGGTTGGGGTGAAGCTTTCTTT. It encodes CASSLPRQGWGEAFF.

This rearrangement joins TRBV5-1 to TRBJ2-1, with TRBD1 matching 7 bases. Germline V gene data show CDR1 as SGHRS and CDR2 as YFSETQ. The CDR3 totals 13 residues. Trimming at V came to 2 bases and at J to 8 bases, leaving 4 bases not matched to a gene. CDR3 sequence (DNA): TGCGCCAGCAGCTTCTTTCAGGGGGATGAGCAGTTCTTC. Its protein is CASSFFQGDEQFF.

The CDR3 reads CASSTPAGRDYEQYF. Written as DNA, the CDR3 is TGTGCCAGCAGTACCCCAGCGGGTCGGGACTACGAGCAGTACTTC. The chain has TRBV6-1 and TRBJ2-7; tentatively, D is TRBD2 (6 bases). Germline V gene sequence: CDR1 MNHNS, CDR2 SASEGT. The CDR3 totals 15 residues. V shed 5 bases and J shed 3 bases, with 17 bases lying between them.

This clone came up once. The germline gene is not matched at one end of the junction; a read error may be the cause. This rearrangement joins TRBV7-3 to TRBJ2-1; 9 bases fit TRBD2. CDR1 SGHTA and CDR2 FQGTGA come from the germline V gene. The CDR3 has 14 residues. CDR3 nucleotide sequence: TGTGCCAGCAGCTCCGCGGGAGGGCCCGGGGGTATGCTCTTC. The encoded protein is CASSSAGGPGGMLF.

The V call is TRBV27, the J call TRBJ1-5; D remains ambiguous. Trimming removed 6 bases at V and 0 bases at J, with 18 bases between. This CDR3 region has 17 residues. Germline V gene lookup returns CDR1 MNHEY and CDR2 SMNVEV (reference sequence). The CDR3 nucleotides read TGTGCCAGCAGCCCATTAGCTCGTGCTAATAGCAATCAGCCCCAGCATTTT. Translating it yields CASSPLARANSNQPQHF.

The V gene is TRBV28, the J gene TRBJ1-2; weak D call: TRBD1 (6 bases). CDR3 length equals 16 residues. The germline V gene encodes CDR1 MDHEN and CDR2 SYDVKM. Trimming removed 2 bases from V and 2 bases from J, with 15 bases in between. This CDR3 is CASSLQDPRGNYGYTF. The CDR3, as DNA: TGTGCCAGCAGTTTACAGGACCCAAGGGGGAACTATGGCTACACCTTC.

The rearrangement links TRBV7-9 to TRBJ1-2; D remains ambiguous. Trimming took off 1 base at V and 6 bases at J, with 9 bases between the two ends. The CDR3 extends over 13 amino acids. Germline assignment: CDR1 SEHNR and CDR2 FQNEAQ (reference sequence). CDR3 coding DNA: TGTGCCAGCAGCTTAGTATGGCAGGATGGCTACACCTTC. Translated, it gives CASSLVWQDGYTF.

The CDR3 region has the DNA TGTGCCAGCAGCCCCGGACAGGGGGCAGGTGAGCAGTACTTC. Encoded protein: CASSPGQGAGEQYF. The V gene is TRBV14, the J gene TRBJ2-7; 11 nucleotides align to TRBD1. The V gene's germline CDR1 is SGHDN and CDR2 FVKESK. V was clipped by 4 bases and J by 7 bases; unmatched bases: 6. This CDR3 spans 14 amino acids. The whole variable domain, filled in from reference TRBV14 and TRBJ2-7, reads EAGVTQFPSHSVIEKGQTVTLRCDPISGHDNLYWYRRVMGKEIKFLLHFVKESKQDESGMPNNRFLAERTGGTYSTLKVQPAELEDSGVYFCASSPGQGAGEQYFGPGTRLTVT.

This clone was observed once. This chain links TRBV19 with TRBJ2-5; 11 bases are a match to TRBD1. Germline V gene lookup returns CDR1 LNHDA and CDR2 SQIVND (reference sequence). Germline trimming cut 10 bases from V and 4 bases from J; bases unmatched to any gene: 5. The CDR3 is 13 amino acids. The CDR3 protein is CATRTGGAETQYF. CDR3 DNA sequence: TGTGCCACTCGGACAGGGGGCGCAGAGACCCAGTACTTC.